The 19 T cell receptor beta chains below come from one sample, sequenced in a study of technical replicates of blood from several donors. TCRdb's copy holds only in-frame clones and misses some; the assay was immunoSEQ multiplex PCR. This table has fewer than 85,000 clones, roughly 94% appearing once. The sample consisted of T cells isolated from PBMCs. These receptors originate from a human donor in good health.

The J gene is TRBJ1-3, the V gene TRBV10-3, with D possibly being TRBD1 (6 bases). Trimming pared 9 bases from V and 11 bases from J, leaving 23 bases between. The V gene's germline CDR1 is ENHRY and CDR2 SYGVKD. CDR3 length: 14 amino acids. The CDR3 spells CAIRIHRVQGPIYF. CDR3 nucleotide sequence: TGTGCCATACGAATACACAGGGTTCAAGGCCCCATATATTTT.

V gene TRBV29-1 combines with J gene TRBJ2-5, with D possibly TRBD1 on 5 matching bases. The V gene's germline CDR1 is SQVTM and CDR2 ANQGSEA. Trimming removed 5 bases at V and 7 bases at J, with 17 bases between. CDR3 size: 13 residues. CDR3 sequence (DNA): TGCAGCGTTCCCCGGCAGGGTGTAGGGACCCAGTACTTC. Amino acid sequence: CSVPRQGVGTQYF. Full variable domain (rest looked up from reference TRBV29-1 and TRBJ2-5): SAVISQKPSRDICQRGTSLTIQCQVDSQVTMMFWYRQQPGQSLTLIATANQGSEATYESGFVIDKFPISRPNLTFSTLTVSNMSPEDSSIYLCSVPRQGVGTQYFGPGTRLLVL.

This sequence joins TRBV28 and TRBJ2-5; 8 bases line up with TRBD1. Germline V CDR1 and CDR2: MDHEN, SYDVKM. The length of the CDR3 is 14 residues. V trimming: 5 bases; J trimming: 4 bases; junction bases outside the gene matches: 6. CDR3 DNA sequence: TGTGCCAGCAGTAACAGGGGGATGAGAGAGACCCAGTACTTC. It codes for CASSNRGMRETQYF.

CDR3 in amino acids: CASRRQGLNTGELFF. The DNA of the CDR3 is TGTGCCAGCAGAAGACAGGGACTTAACACCGGGGAGCTGTTTTTT. The chain carries TRBV27 and TRBJ2-2; a weak D match, TRBD1 (7 bases). The CDR3 spans 15 residues. V lost 6 bases and J 2 bases, leaving 13 bases between the germline ends. Per germline, CDR1 MNHEY and CDR2 SMNVEV (reference sequence).

The V gene is TRBV30, the J gene TRBJ2-7; TRBD1 aligns across 7 bases. V lost 4 bases to trimming and J lost 2 bases; unmatched junction nucleotides: 8. Germline CDR1 is GTSNPN and CDR2 is SVGIG (reference sequence). The CDR3 runs 14 residues. The CDR3 loop reads CAWNQGQLTYEQYF. In DNA form, the CDR3 reads TGTGCCTGGAACCAGGGACAGCTGACCTACGAGCAGTACTTC.

This chain uses TRBV6-5 with TRBJ1-1; the D gene is possibly TRBD1 (5 bases). The CDR3 has 14 amino acids. CDR1 is MNHEY, CDR2 SVGAGI, per germline. The V end lost 4 bases, the J end lost 0 bases, and 9 bases lay between the germline ends. CDR3 sequence: CASSSRQLNTEAFF. The CDR3, as DNA: TGTGCCAGCAGTTCACGACAGTTGAACACTGAAGCTTTCTTT.

The V gene is TRBV6-6, the J gene TRBJ2-2; no clear D. Between the trimmed V and J ends, which lost 0 bases and 7 bases, there was a span of 3 bases. Germline values: CDR1 MNHNY, CDR2 SVGAGI (reference sequence). The CDR3 extends over 12 amino acids. CDR3 sequence: CASSYSIGELFF. The DNA of the CDR3 is TGTGCCAGCAGTTACTCTATCGGGGAGCTGTTTTTT.

This chain links TRBV6-1 with TRBJ2-7; 14 nucleotides align to TRBD2. V trimming: 2 bases; J trimming: 2 bases; junction bases outside the gene matches: 11. The CDR3 extends over 19 amino acids. Germline V gene sequence: CDR1 MNHNS, CDR2 SASEGT. In DNA form, the CDR3 reads TGTGCCAGCAGTGAACGCGGGACTAGCGGGAGTTTTGAGCCCTACGAGCAGTACTTC. Protein product: CASSERGTSGSFEPYEQYF.

The chain joins TRBV29-1 to TRBJ2-5; no definite D call. In germline, CDR1 is SQVTM, CDR2 ANQGSEA. V was trimmed by 0 bases and J by 5 bases, leaving 13 bases between them. This CDR3 is 14 amino acids long. CDR3 region: CSVEDLEISETQYF. The CDR3 region has the DNA TGCAGCGTTGAAGATTTGGAGATTTCCGAGACCCAGTACTTC.

The chain couples TRBV28 to TRBJ2-1; the D gene is possibly TRBD2 (6 bases). V dropped 11 bases and J dropped 0 bases, with 14 bases sitting between them. The CDR3 is made up of 14 amino acids. Germline CDR1 and CDR2: MDHEN and SYDVKM. For the CDR3, the DNA is TGTGCCGCGGTGGGGGGTAGCTCCTACAATGAGCAGTTCTTC. Amino acid sequence: CAAVGGSSYNEQFF.

The table lists this clone with a count of one. CDR3 in amino acids: CAWSPTRTDVTYEQYF. CDR3 in DNA: TGTGCCTGGAGTCCCACTCGGACAGACGTTACCTACGAGCAGTACTTC. The rearrangement links TRBV30 to TRBJ2-7, with D perhaps matching TRBD1 (6 bases). This CDR3 has 16 amino acids. Trimming removed 2 bases at V and 2 bases at J, with 19 bases between. CDR1 is GTSNPN and CDR2 is SVGIG in the germline V gene (reference sequence). Drawing the rest from reference TRBV30 and TRBJ2-7, the complete variable domain is SQTIHQWPATLVQPVGSPLSLECTVEGTSNPNLYWYRQAAGRGLQLLFYSVGIGQISSEVPQNLSASRPQDRQFILSSKKLLLSDSGFYLCAWSPTRTDVTYEQYFGPGTRLTVT.

In DNA, the CDR3 is TGCGCCAGCAGCAGCGACAGCTTCTATGGCTACACCTTC. It is translated as CASSSDSFYGYTF. This chain connects TRBV5-1 to TRBJ1-2; a weak D match, TRBD1 (5 bases). The ends were cut back, 4 bases at V and 4 bases at J, with 11 bases in the middle. The CDR3 totals 13 residues. Germline-derived CDR1 and CDR2 are SGHRS and YFSETQ.

This clone was counted only a few times. The chain couples TRBV30 to TRBJ1-5; 7 bases line up with TRBD1. Germline CDR1 is GTSNPN and CDR2 is SVGIG (reference sequence). The CDR3 is 14 amino acids. With 5 bases clipped from V and 11 bases from J, the junction kept 15 bases outside the gene matches. The CDR3 spells CAWSARGASLTQHF. The DNA of the CDR3 is TGTGCCTGGTCCGCCAGGGGGGCTAGTCTGACCCAGCATTTT.

V usage is TRBV6-1 and J usage is TRBJ2-2; D possibly corresponds to TRBD1 (5 bases). V was clipped by 2 bases and J by 7 bases, with 17 bases between them. CDR3 length equals 16 residues. The V gene's germline CDR1 is MNHNS and CDR2 SASEGT. CDR3 sequence reads: CASSEFIAGNGGELFF. CDR3 nucleotide sequence: TGTGCCAGCAGTGAATTCATCGCAGGGAACGGCGGGGAGCTGTTTTTT.

Here the CDR3 reads CASAQQGADYGYTF. CDR3 sequence (DNA): TGTGCCAGCGCTCAACAGGGGGCGGACTATGGCTACACCTTC. The V and J genes are TRBV28 and TRBJ1-2, with 9 bases aligning to TRBD1. The V and J ends lost 8 bases and 3 bases, in that order; junction bases with no gene match: 7. Germline CDR1 MDHEN, CDR2 SYDVKM. The CDR3 sequence is 14 residues long.

The chain employs TRBV5-1 and TRBJ1-3, with D unclear. The CDR3 is made up of 16 amino acids. The V gene lost 2 bases and the J gene lost 0 bases, with 12 bases spanning the gap. Per the germline V gene, CDR1 is SGHRS and CDR2 is YFSETQ. This chain's CDR3 is CASSLRGPNSGNTIYF. CDR3 sequence (DNA): TGCGCCAGCAGCTTAAGAGGGCCAAACTCTGGAAACACCATATATTTT. Filled out from reference TRBV5-1 and TRBJ1-3, the complete variable domain reads KAGVTQTPRYLIKTRGQQVTLSCSPISGHRSVSWYQQTPGQGLQFLFEYFSETQRNKGNFPGRFSGRQFSNSRSEMNVSTLELGDSALYLCASSLRGPNSGNTIYFGEGSWLTVV.

The rearrangement links TRBV18 to TRBJ2-7; 7 nucleotides agree with TRBD1. The CDR3 has 13 amino acids. V trimming: 5 bases; J trimming: 5 bases; junction bases outside the gene matches: 6. CDR1 and CDR2 (germline): KGHSH, LQKENI. CDR3 nucleotides: TGTGCCAGCTCATCTAACAGGGGCCACGAGCAGTACTTC. This sequence encodes CASSSNRGHEQYF.

This CDR3 is CASSEWGSGEQFF. The CDR3, as DNA: TGCGCCAGCAGTGAATGGGGTAGCGGAGAGCAGTTCTTC. J is TRBJ2-1 and V is TRBV10-1, with D tentatively TRBD2 (6 bases). V was pared by 3 bases and J by 10 bases, with 13 bases between. CDR1 is WNHNN and CDR2 is SYGVQD in the germline V gene (reference sequence). The CDR3 is made up of 13 amino acids.

The V call is TRBV5-5, the J call TRBJ2-2; 7 bases agree with TRBD1. The V segment lost 3 bases and the J segment 4 bases; nucleotides outside the gene matches: 9. The CDR3 is made up of 16 amino acids. The germline V gene has CDR1 SGHKS and CDR2 YYEKEE (reference sequence). This chain's CDR3 is CASSSHRGISTGELFF. The CDR3 DNA reads TGTGCCAGCAGCTCCCACAGGGGAATCAGCACCGGGGAGCTGTTTTTT.